This T cell receptor beta chain was found in a study of control samples from healthy donors and cancer patients. TCRdb's table, derived via immunoSEQ multiplex PCR, lists solely in-frame clones and lacks some. The table records about 160,000 clones, more than 85% of them present only once. V shed 0 bases and J shed 6 bases, with 18 bases lying between them. Germline values: CDR1 LGHDT, CDR2 YNNKEL (reference sequence). CDR3 size: 17 residues. The receptor was isolated from a woman aged 25 to 39 in good health. V is TRBV3-1 (or the pseudogene TRBV3-2) and J is TRBJ2-1, with a weak D call TRBD2 (6 bases). Sequencing input: blood. This CDR3 is CASSQESGLHLVNEQFF. Written as DNA, the CDR3 is TGTGCCAGCAGCCAAGAGTCGGGACTCCACCTAGTCAATGAGCAGTTCTTC.